This T cell receptor (beta chain) was sequenced during a study of molecular identifiers for immune sequencing clone quantification. Library preparation followed earlier protocols using designated TCR primers. TCRdb re-analysed the PCR reads in MiXCR, keeping a single row per CDR3 protein. The sample includes over 600,000 distinct CDR3 sequences, just under 20% seen only once; the top ten take 0.7% to 1%. Germline V gene data show CDR1 as MNHEY and CDR2 as SVGEGT. The CDR3 loop spans 13 amino acids. V lost 5 bases, J lost 6 bases, and 5 bases stayed unmatched. The table lists this clonotype with a few counts.

Sequences were obtained from naive CD8+ T cells from blood, with Jurkat cell RNA spiked in. Indicated subset: FACS-sorted CD8+CD4-CCR7+CD45RA+ naive T cells. The sequence derives from a human donor in good health. Some libraries in this study had Jurkat cell RNA spiked in. The chain combines TRBV6-2 or TRBV6-3 with TRBJ2-7, with TRBD2 identical over 9 bases. The CDR3 region has the DNA TGTGCCAGCAGTGTTCTAGCGGGAATCGAGCAGTACTTC. Amino acid sequence: CASSVLAGIEQYF.